This TCR beta chain was identified during a study of T cell responses to AZD1222 COVID-19 vaccine. Regarding the study as a whole: Nearly half of spike-specific TCRs reportedly go after variant regions that carry no mutations. The sample set comprised mostly white British donors with more females, and clonal diversity was possibly underestimated.

Data came from immunoSEQ multiplex PCR; TCRdb stores just in-frame clones and leaves some out. The sample consists of 90,000 or so clones, about 90% of them appearing once. CDR1 and CDR2 (germline): MNHEY, SVGAGI. This CDR3 contains 15 residues. The V gene lost 5 bases and the J gene lost 3 bases, with 16 bases spanning the gap. About this clone: Its antigen is as yet unknown.

The chain joins TRBV6-5 to TRBJ1-2, with a tentative D call TRBD1 (5 bases). The material was peripheral blood, obtained on day 0 of AZD1222 vaccination. This TCR came from an adult in good health. DNA of the CDR3: TGTGCCAGCAGTCACCGGGGGGACTCTCACTATGGCTACACCTTC. The encoded protein is CASSHRGDSHYGYTF.